This is a list of T cell receptor beta chains from one sample in a study of blood T cell repertoires in COVID-19. The method was immunoSEQ multiplex PCR; TCRdb's version includes in-frame clones alone and lacks a portion of them. The sample holds some 300,000 clones, around 91% seen once. The material sequenced was PBMCs or T cells enriched from blood (not recorded which). Receptors originate from a woman in her 40s who had recovered from COVID-19. Each CDR3 is given with its conserved first and last residue. The D gene is left open where the match is weak. Size is omitted from some rows. Given values are once, few, many or a class for expanded clones.

clone_size j_call cdr3_length d_call v_call cdr3_nt cdr3_aa
few TRBJ2-2 14 TRBD2 TRBV27 TGTGCCAGCAGTTTGGGGAGGGTGAACGGGGAGCTGTTTTTT CASSLGRVNGELFF
- TRBJ2-5 18 - TRBV3-1/TRBV3-2 TGTGCCAGCAGCCAAGATTCCGGTCGGCCAGGGAACTTAGAGACCCAGTACTTC CASSQDSGRPGNLETQYF
- TRBJ2-1 15 - TRBV28 TGTGCCAGCAGTTTACTAGCGTGGTCCTACAATGAGCAGTTCTTC CASSLLAWSYNEQFF
once TRBJ2-2 17 - TRBV6-1 TGTGCCAGCAGTGAATGGTGGGGGGGCGCGAACACCGGGGAGCTGTTTTTT CASSEWWGGANTGELFF
- TRBJ2-7 12 TRBD1 TRBV6-5 TGTGCCACCTTCGGGACAGTTCACGAGCAGTACTTC CATFGTVHEQYF
once TRBJ2-2 15 TRBD2 TRBV3-1/TRBV3-2 TGTGCCAGCGGACTAGCGGGGGTGAACACCGGGGAGCTGTTTTTT CASGLAGVNTGELFF
- TRBJ2-2 16 TRBD2 TRBV7-8 TGTGCCAGCAGCCCTAGAGGCGGGAGAGGTACCGGGGAGCTGTTTTTT CASSPRGGRGTGELFF
- TRBJ2-5 15 - TRBV6-6 TGTGCCAGCAGTAAGGAGGGGGCCATCTTGGAGACCCAGTACTTC CASSKEGAILETQYF
- TRBJ2-7 12 TRBD1 TRBV5-6 TGTGCCAGCAGCCAGGGGGCCTACGAGCAGTACTTC CASSQGAYEQYF
- TRBJ1-4 12 - TRBV20-1 TGCAGTGCTAGTCCCTCGGAGGAAAAACTGTTTTTT CSASPSEEKLFF
- TRBJ1-2 13 TRBD1 TRBV12-3/TRBV12-4 TGTGCCAGCAGGGGACAGGGTCCCTATGGCTACACCTTC CASRGQGPYGYTF
- TRBJ2-1 15 TRBD1 TRBV12-5 TGTGCTAGTGGTTTCAGGGGGCTCGTCGGCAATGAGCAGTTCTTC CASGFRGLVGNEQFF
- TRBJ1-4 15 - TRBV28 TGTGCCAGCAGTTCACTTTCAGGGTCTAATGAAAAACTGTTTTTT CASSSLSGSNEKLFF
- TRBJ2-7 17 TRBD1 TRBV6-1 TGTGCCAGCAGTGAATTCCTTACTGGGACAGGGGATTGGGAGCAGTACTTC CASSEFLTGTGDWEQYF
- TRBJ2-7 17 TRBD1 TRBV19 TGTGCCAGTAGTATTTTCGTCTCCGGGACAGGGGCCACTAAGCAGTACTTC CASSIFVSGTGATKQYF
- TRBJ1-6 15 - TRBV5-1 TGCGCCAGCAGCTTGGGCGCAGGGAATAATTCACCCCTCCACTTT CASSLGAGNNSPLHF
- TRBJ2-5 15 - TRBV4-3 TGCGCCAGCAGCCAAGAAACAGGAGCTCAAGAGACCCAGTACTTC CASSQETGAQETQYF
- TRBJ2-7 15 TRBD2 TRBV15 TGTGCCACCAGCAGAGATGCGGGGGGGAACTACGAGCAGTACTTC CATSRDAGGNYEQYF
- TRBJ2-7 15 TRBD1 TRBV4-3 TGCGCCAGCAGCCAAGATCTCGGGACAGCCTACGAGCAGTACTTC CASSQDLGTAYEQYF
- TRBJ1-2 14 TRBD1 TRBV30 TGTGCCTGGAGTTTGCAGTCAGGGGGCTTTGGCTACACCTTC CAWSLQSGGFGYTF
- TRBJ1-2 14 - TRBV3-1/TRBV3-2 TGTGCCAGCAGCCAAGCGGGGGTAGGCTATGGCTACACCTTC CASSQAGVGYGYTF
- TRBJ2-2 16 TRBD1 TRBV10-3 TGTGCCATCAGCCCCGGACAGGCGCCCAACACCGGGGAGCTGTTTTTT CAISPGQAPNTGELFF
- TRBJ2-7 11 - TRBV19 TGTGCCAGATTGTACATCTACGAGCAGTACTTC CARLYIYEQYF
once TRBJ2-3 17 TRBD2 TRBV6-1 TGTGCCAGCAGTGAATCGGGACTAGCGGGGCCGATCCATACGCAGTATTTT CASSESGLAGPIHTQYF
- TRBJ2-1 13 TRBD1 TRBV30 TGTGCCTGGGCTCGTACAGGGGGAGGTGAGCAGTTCTTC CAWARTGGGEQFF
- TRBJ2-2 16 TRBD2 TRBV6-5 TGTGCCAGCAGTTCTCTAGCGGGAGTCGTCGGCGGGGAGCTGTTTTTT CASSSLAGVVGGELFF
- TRBJ1-1 13 TRBD1 TRBV10-3 TGTGCCAGTAGACAGGGGATTAACACTGAAGCTTTCTTT CASRQGINTEAFF
- TRBJ2-7 14 - TRBV28 TGTGCCAGCAGTCAAACCGGACAGAAGGACGAGCAGTACTTC CASSQTGQKDEQYF
- TRBJ2-1 15 TRBD1 TRBV7-2 TGTGCCAGCAGCTTAGCAGGGGGCGACTACAATGAGCAGTTCTTC CASSLAGGDYNEQFF
few TRBJ2-7 12 - TRBV5-4 TGTGCCAGCGGGGCCACTACCTACGAGCAGTACTTC CASGATTYEQYF
- TRBJ2-7 13 - TRBV4-3 TGCGCCAGCAGCCATCAAGAGGGCTACGAGCAGTACTTC CASSHQEGYEQYF
once TRBJ2-3 15 - TRBV9 TGTGCCAGCAGCGTAGGATGGCTGTCTACAGATACGCAGTATTTT CASSVGWLSTDTQYF
- TRBJ2-3 12 - TRBV6-5 TGTGCCAGCACAGAGAGAGGGGGTACGCAGTATTTT CASTERGGTQYF
- TRBJ2-6 18 - TRBV9 TGTGCCAGCAGCGTAGCTCCACAGGGATTCTCCGGGGCCAACGTCCTGACTTTC CASSVAPQGFSGANVLTF
- TRBJ2-1 14 - TRBV7-9 TGTGCCAGCAGCTGGGTCCCGACATACAATGAGCAGTTCTTC CASSWVPTYNEQFF
- TRBJ2-7 19 TRBD1 TRBV28 TGTGCCAGCAGCTTCTGGACAGGGACCACGATACCAAACTCCTACGAGCAGTACTTC CASSFWTGTTIPNSYEQYF
- TRBJ1-2 13 TRBD1 TRBV12-3/TRBV12-4 TGTGCCAGCAGCCAACAGGGGGCAAGGGGCTACACCTTC CASSQQGARGYTF
- TRBJ2-7 15 TRBD1 TRBV28 TGTGCCAGCAACTTCAGGGGGATCCCCACCTACGAGCAGTACTTC CASNFRGIPTYEQYF
- TRBJ2-7 12 - TRBV20-1 TGCAGTGCTAGTCCAACTACCTACGAGCAGTACTTC CSASPTTYEQYF
- TRBJ1-2 12 TRBD1 TRBV6-5 TGTGCCAGCAGTTCGGGACAGGCCGGCTACACCTTC CASSSGQAGYTF
- TRBJ2-7 14 - TRBV7-9 TGTGCCAGCAGCTCCAGGGACACCGGCTACGAGCAGTACTTC CASSSRDTGYEQYF
- TRBJ2-1 15 - TRBV5-8 TGTGCCAGCAGCCAGGGGACGATTAGCTCCAATGAGCAGTTCTTC CASSQGTISSNEQFF
- TRBJ2-2 13 - TRBV7-6 TGTGCCAGCACTCTATCGCGGACCGGGGAGCTGTTTTTT CASTLSRTGELFF
- TRBJ1-3 17 TRBD1 TRBV4-1 TGCGCCAGCAGCCACCCCAGGGACAGATCCTCTGGAAACACCATATATTTT CASSHPRDRSSGNTIYF
once TRBJ2-3 16 TRBD1 TRBV30 TGTGCCTGGAGTGTCGGGGCAGGGGGACATACAGATACGCAGTATTTT CAWSVGAGGHTDTQYF
- TRBJ1-2 12 - TRBV28 TGTGCCAGCACGGGTAGAGTCTATGGCTACACCTTC CASTGRVYGYTF
- TRBJ2-2 13 - TRBV7-8 TGTGCCGTTCTCAGCGGACGCACCGGGGAGCTGTTTTTT CAVLSGRTGELFF
once TRBJ1-4 16 TRBD1 TRBV5-6 TGTGCCAGCAGCTTGGATGGACAGGGCGACAATGAAAAACTGTTTTTT CASSLDGQGDNEKLFF
- TRBJ2-2 15 TRBD2 TRBV19 TGTGCCAGTAGTGAGGCTAGCGGCTTCACCGGGGAGCTGTTTTTT CASSEASGFTGELFF
- TRBJ1-1 12 - TRBV19 TGTGCCAGTAGTATCCGTGGCAGAGAAGCTTTCTTT CASSIRGREAFF
few TRBJ1-2 15 - TRBV5-4 TGTGCCAGCAGCTCGATCGGGGTGTCAGTTAAGGGCTACACCTTC CASSSIGVSVKGYTF
- TRBJ1-2 13 - TRBV27 TGTGCCAGCAGTTTATGGGCAGGGCTGGACTACACCTTC CASSLWAGLDYTF
- TRBJ1-4 17 TRBD1 TRBV7-8 TGTGCCAGCAGCTGGGCCGGGACAGTCTCAACTAATGAAAAACTGTTTTTT CASSWAGTVSTNEKLFF
- TRBJ1-5 17 TRBD1 TRBV6-2/TRBV6-3 TGTGCCAGCAGTTACCTTATGGTACAGGGGGTCGGGCAGCCCCAGCATTTT CASSYLMVQGVGQPQHF
- TRBJ2-7 13 - TRBV19 TGTGCCAGTAGTATACTGGGGCGTTACGAGCAGTACTTC CASSILGRYEQYF